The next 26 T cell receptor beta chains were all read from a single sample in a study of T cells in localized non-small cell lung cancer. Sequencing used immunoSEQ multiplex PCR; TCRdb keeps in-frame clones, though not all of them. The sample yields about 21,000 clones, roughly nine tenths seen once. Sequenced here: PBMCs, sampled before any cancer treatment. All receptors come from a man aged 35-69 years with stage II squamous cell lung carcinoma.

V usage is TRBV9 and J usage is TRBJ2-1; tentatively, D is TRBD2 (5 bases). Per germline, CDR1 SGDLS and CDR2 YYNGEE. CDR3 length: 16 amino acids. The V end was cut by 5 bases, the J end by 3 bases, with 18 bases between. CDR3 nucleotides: TGTGCCAGCAGTCCCGAAGGGAGCTACGGCTACAATGAGCAGTTCTTC. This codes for CASSPEGSYGYNEQFF.

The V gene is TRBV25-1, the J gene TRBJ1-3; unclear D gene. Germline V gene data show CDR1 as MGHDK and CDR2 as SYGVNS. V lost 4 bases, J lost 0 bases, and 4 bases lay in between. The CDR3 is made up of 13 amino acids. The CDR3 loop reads CASSVSSGNTIYF. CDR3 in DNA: TGTGCCAGCAGTGTATCCTCTGGAAACACCATATATTTT.

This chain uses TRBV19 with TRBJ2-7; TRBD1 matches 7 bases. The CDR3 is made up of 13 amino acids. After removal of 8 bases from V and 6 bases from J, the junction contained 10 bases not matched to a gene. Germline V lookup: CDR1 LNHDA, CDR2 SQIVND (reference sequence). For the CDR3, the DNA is TGTGCCAGTCAACCGACAGGGTCGGGCGAGCAGTACTTC. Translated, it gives CASQPTGSGEQYF.

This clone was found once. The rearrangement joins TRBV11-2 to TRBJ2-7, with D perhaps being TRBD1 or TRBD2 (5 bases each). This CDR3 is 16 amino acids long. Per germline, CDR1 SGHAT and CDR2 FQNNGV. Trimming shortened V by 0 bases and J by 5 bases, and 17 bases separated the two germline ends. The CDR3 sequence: CASSLDPPARGDEQYF. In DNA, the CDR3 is TGTGCCAGCAGCTTAGACCCCCCGGCCCGAGGGGACGAGCAGTACTTC.

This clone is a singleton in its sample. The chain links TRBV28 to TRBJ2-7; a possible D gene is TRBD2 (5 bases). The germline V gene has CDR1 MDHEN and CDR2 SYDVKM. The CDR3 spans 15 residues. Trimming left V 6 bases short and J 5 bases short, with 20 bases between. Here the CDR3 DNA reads TGTGCCAGCAGGCCAACTAGTCCCATTAGTAACGAGCAGTACTTC. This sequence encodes CASRPTSPISNEQYF.

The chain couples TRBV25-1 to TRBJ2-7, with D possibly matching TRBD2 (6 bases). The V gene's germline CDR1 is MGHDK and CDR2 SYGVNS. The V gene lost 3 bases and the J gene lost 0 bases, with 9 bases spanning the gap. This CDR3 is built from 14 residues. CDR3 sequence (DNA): TGTGCCAGCAGTGAGGGGGGAAACTCCTACGAGCAGTACTTC. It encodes CASSEGGNSYEQYF.

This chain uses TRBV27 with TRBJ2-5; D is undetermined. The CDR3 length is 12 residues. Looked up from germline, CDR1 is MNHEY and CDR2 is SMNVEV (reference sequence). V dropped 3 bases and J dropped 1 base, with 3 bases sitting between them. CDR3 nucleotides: TGTGCCAGCAGTTTCAGCCAAGAGACCCAGTACTTC. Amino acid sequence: CASSFSQETQYF.

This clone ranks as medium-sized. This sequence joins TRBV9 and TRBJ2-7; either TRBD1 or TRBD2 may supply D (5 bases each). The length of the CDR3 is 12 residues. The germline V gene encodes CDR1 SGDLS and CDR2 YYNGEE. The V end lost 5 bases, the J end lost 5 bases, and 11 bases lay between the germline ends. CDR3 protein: CASRGETHEQYF. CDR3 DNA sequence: TGTGCCAGCAGAGGGGAGACCCACGAGCAGTACTTC. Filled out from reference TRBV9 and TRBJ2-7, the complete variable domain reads DSGVTQTPKHLITATGQRVTLRCSPRSGDLSVYWYQQSLDQGLQFLIQYYNGEERAKGNILERFSAQQFPDLHSELNLSSLELGDSALYFCASRGETHEQYFGPGTRLTVT.

CDR3 in DNA: TGTGCCAGCCTTAGAGGTAGCAGTTTCTCTGGGGCCAACGTCCTGACTTTC. It translates to CASLRGSSFSGANVLTF. V gene TRBV19 combines with J gene TRBJ2-6, with no clear D. Germline CDR1 is LNHDA and CDR2 is SQIVND (reference sequence). This CDR3 has 17 amino acids. The V end lost 9 bases, the J end lost 0 bases, and 18 bases lay between the germline ends.

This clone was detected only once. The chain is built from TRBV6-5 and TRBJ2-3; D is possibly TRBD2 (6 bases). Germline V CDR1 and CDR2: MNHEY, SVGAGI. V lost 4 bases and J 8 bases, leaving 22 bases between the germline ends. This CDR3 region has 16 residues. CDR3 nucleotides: TGTGCCAGCAGTTTTGATAGTGGGGGGAGAGGGTCTACGCAGTATTTT. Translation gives CASSFDSGGRGSTQYF.

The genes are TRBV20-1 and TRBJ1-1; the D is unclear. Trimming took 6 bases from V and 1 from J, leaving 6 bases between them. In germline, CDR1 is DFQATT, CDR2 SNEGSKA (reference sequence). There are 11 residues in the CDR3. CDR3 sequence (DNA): TGCAGTGCGGGCAGGAACACTGAAGCTTTCTTT. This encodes CSAGRNTEAFF.

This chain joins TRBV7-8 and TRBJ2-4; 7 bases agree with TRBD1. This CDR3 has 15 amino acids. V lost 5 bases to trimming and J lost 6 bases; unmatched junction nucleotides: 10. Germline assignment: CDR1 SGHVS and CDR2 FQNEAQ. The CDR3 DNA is TGTGCCAGCAGCGCACACAGGGGAAGCGGAAACATTCAGTACTTC. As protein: CASSAHRGSGNIQYF. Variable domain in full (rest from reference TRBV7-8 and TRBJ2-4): GAGVSQSPRYKVAKRGQDVALRCDPISGHVSLFWYQQALGQGPEFLTYFQNEAQLDKSGLPSDRFFAERPEGSVSTLKIQRTQQEDSAVYLCASSAHRGSGNIQYFGAGTRLSVL.

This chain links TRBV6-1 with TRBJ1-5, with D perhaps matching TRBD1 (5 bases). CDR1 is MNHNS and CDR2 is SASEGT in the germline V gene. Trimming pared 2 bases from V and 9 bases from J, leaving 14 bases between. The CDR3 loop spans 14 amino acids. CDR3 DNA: TGTGCCAGCAGTGAATTGGAGGGGCGAGGGCCCCAGCATTTT. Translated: CASSELEGRGPQHF.

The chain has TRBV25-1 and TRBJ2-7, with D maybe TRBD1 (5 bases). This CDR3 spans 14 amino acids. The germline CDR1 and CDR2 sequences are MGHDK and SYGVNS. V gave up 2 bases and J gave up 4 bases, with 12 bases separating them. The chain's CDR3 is CASSESAGNYEQYF. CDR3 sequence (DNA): TGTGCCAGCAGTGAAAGTGCAGGGAATTACGAGCAGTACTTC.

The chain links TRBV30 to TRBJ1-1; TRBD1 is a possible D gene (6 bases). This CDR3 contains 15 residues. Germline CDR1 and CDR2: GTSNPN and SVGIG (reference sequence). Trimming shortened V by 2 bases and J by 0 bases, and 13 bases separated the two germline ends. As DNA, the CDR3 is TGTGCCTGGAGTTTTGCCGGGACATTGAACACTGAAGCTTTCTTT. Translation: CAWSFAGTLNTEAFF. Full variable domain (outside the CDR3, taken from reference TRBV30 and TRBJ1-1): SQTIHQWPATLVQPVGSPLSLECTVEGTSNPNLYWYRQAAGRGLQLLFYSVGIGQISSEVPQNLSASRPQDRQFILSSKKLLLSDSGFYLCAWSFAGTLNTEAFFGQGTRLTVV.

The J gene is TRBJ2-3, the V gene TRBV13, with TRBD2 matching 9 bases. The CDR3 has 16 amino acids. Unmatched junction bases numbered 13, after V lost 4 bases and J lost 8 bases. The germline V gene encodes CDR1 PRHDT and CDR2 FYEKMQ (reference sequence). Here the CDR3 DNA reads TGTGCCAGCAGCTATAGGACTAGCGCCGCCGATGGTACGCAGTATTTT. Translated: CASSYRTSAADGTQYF.

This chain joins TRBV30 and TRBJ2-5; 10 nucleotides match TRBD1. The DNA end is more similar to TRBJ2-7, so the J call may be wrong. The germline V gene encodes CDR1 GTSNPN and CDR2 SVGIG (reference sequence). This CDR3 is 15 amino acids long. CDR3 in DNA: TGTGCCTGGAGCGGAGACAGGGGGCGCAGGTACGAGCAGTACTTC. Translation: CAWSGDRGRRYEQYF.

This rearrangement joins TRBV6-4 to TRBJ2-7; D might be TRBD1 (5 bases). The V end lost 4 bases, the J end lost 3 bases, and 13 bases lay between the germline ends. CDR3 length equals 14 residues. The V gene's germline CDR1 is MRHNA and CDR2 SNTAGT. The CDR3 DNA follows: TGTGCCAGCAGTGGGTTGCAGGGTCTCTACGAGCAGTACTTC. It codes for CASSGLQGLYEQYF.

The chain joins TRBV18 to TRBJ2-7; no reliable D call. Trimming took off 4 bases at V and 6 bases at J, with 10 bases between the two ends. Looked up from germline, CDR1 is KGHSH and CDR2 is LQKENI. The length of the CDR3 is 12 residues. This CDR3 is CASSLGPGEQYF. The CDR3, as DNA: TGTGCCAGCTCACTAGGGCCGGGCGAGCAGTACTTC.

The CDR3 spells CASSRSPPWGETQYF. DNA of the CDR3: TGTGCCAGCAGTCGATCACCTCCCTGGGGAGAGACCCAGTACTTC. The rearrangement joins TRBV28 to TRBJ2-5; D remains unclear. This CDR3 is 15 amino acids long. CDR1 and CDR2 from the germline V gene are MDHEN and SYDVKM. V was cut by 5 bases and J by 4 bases, with 17 bases left in between.

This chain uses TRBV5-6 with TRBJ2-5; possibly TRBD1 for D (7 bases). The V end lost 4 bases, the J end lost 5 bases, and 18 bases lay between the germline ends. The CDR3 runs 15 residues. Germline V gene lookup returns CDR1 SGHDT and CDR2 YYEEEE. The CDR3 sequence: CASSHRKGAGETQYF. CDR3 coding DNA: TGTGCCAGCAGCCACCGGAAGGGGGCGGGGGAGACCCAGTACTTC.

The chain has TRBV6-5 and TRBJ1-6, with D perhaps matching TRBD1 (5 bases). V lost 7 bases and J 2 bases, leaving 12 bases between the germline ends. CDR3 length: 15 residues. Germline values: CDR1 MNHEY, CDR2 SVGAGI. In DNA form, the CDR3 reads TGTGCCAGCACTATACGGGACCCCTATAATTCACCCCTCCACTTT. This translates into CASTIRDPYNSPLHF.

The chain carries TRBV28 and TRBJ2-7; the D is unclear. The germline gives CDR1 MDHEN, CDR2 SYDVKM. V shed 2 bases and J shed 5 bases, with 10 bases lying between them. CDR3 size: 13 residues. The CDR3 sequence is CASSLQDWDEQYF. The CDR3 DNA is TGTGCCAGCAGTTTACAAGACTGGGACGAGCAGTACTTC.

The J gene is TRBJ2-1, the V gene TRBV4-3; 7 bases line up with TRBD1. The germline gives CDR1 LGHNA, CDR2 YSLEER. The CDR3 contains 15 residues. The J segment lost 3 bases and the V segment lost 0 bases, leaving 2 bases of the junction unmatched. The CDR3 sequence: CASSQDRTGYNEQFF. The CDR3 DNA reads TGCGCCAGCAGCCAAGATAGGACAGGCTACAATGAGCAGTTCTTC.

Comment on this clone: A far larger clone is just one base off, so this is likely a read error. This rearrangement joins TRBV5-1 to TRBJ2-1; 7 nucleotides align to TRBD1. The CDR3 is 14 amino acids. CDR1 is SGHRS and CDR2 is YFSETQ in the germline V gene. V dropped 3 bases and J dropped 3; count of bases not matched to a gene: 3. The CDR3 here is CASSSTGYYNEQFF. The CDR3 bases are TGCGCCAGCAGCTCGACAGGGTACTACAATGAGCAGTTCTTC.

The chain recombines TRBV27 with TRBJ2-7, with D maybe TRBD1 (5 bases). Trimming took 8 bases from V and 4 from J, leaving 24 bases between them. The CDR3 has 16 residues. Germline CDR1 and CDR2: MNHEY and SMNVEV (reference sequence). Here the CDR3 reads CASFNRPSGYPYEQYF. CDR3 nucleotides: TGTGCCAGCTTTAACCGCCCTTCAGGGTACCCTTACGAGCAGTACTTC.